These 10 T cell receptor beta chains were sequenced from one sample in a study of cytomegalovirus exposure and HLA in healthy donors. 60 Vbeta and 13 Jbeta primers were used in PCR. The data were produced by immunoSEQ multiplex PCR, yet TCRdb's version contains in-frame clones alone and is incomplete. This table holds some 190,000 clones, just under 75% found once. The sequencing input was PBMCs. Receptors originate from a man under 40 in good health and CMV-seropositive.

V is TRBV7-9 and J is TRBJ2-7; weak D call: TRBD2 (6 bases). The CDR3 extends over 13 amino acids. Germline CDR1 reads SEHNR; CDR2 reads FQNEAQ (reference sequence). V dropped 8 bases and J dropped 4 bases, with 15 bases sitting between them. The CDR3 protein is CASVAGSNYEQYF. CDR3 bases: TGTGCCAGCGTCGCGGGGTCTAATTACGAGCAGTACTTC.

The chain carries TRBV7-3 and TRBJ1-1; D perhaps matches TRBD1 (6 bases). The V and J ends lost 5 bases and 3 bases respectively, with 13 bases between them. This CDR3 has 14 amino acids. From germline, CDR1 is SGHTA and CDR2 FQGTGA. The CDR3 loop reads CASSPRPGDTEAFF. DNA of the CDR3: TGTGCCAGCAGCCCCAGGCCAGGGGACACTGAAGCTTTCTTT.

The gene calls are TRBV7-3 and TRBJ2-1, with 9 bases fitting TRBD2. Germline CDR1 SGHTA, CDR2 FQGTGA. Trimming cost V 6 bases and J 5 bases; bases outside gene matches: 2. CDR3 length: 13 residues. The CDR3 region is CASSLAGNNEQFF. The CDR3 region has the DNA TGTGCCAGCAGTCTAGCGGGGAACAATGAGCAGTTCTTC.

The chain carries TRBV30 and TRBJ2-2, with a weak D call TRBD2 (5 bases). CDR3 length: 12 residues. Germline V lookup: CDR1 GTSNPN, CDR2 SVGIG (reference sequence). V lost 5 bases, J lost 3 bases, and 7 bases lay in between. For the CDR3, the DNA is TGTGCCTGGGAGGAGGACACCGGGGAGCTGTTTTTT. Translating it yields CAWEEDTGELFF.

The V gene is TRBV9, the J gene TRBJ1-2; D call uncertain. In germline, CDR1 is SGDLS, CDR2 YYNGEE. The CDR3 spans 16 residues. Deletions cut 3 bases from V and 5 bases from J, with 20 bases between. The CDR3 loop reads CASSDPSLHGGYGYTF. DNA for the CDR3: TGTGCCAGCAGCGACCCATCCCTACACGGAGGGTATGGCTACACCTTC.

In DNA form, the CDR3 reads TGTGCCAGCAGCCCTAGTTCGGCGAACACTGAAGCTTTCTTT. Translation: CASSPSSANTEAFF. J is TRBJ1-1 and V is TRBV11-2; D gene uncertain. CDR1 and CDR2 (germline): SGHAT, FQNNGV. Trimming stripped 5 bases from V and 1 base from J, with 11 bases between. CDR3 length: 14 amino acids.

This chain's CDR3 is CASSFSYGTGSYEQYF. CDR3 nucleotide sequence: TGTGCCAGCAGCTTTAGTTACGGGACAGGGAGCTACGAGCAGTACTTC. The chain couples TRBV11-2 to TRBJ2-7, with 9 bases identical to TRBD1. With V trimmed by 3 bases and J by 3 bases, 9 bases remained unmatched. The CDR3 spans 16 residues. Germline V gives CDR1 SGHAT, CDR2 FQNNGV.

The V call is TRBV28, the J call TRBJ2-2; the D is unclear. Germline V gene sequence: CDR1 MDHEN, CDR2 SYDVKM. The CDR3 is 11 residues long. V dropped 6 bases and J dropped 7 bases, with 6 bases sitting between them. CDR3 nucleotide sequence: TGTGCCAGCAGCCTTATCGGGGAGCTGTTTTTT. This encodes CASSLIGELFF.

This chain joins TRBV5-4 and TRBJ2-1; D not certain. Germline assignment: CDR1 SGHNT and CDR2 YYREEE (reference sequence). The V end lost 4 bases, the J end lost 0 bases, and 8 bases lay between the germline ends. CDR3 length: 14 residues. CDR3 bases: TGTGCCAGCAGCGCTCCCGGCTCCTACAATGAGCAGTTCTTC. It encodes CASSAPGSYNEQFF.

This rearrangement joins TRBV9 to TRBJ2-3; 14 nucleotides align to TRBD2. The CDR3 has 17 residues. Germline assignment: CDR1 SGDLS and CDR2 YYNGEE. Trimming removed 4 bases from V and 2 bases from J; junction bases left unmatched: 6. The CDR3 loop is CASSPRLAGGNTDTQYF. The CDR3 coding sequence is TGTGCCAGCAGCCCCCGACTAGCGGGAGGGAACACAGATACGCAGTATTTT.